Each of the 25 T cell receptor beta chains below was sequenced from the same sample in a study of HIV-infected patients and healthy controls. TCRdb reanalysed the 5' RACE reads using MiXCR and keeps one entry per CDR3 protein. The sample records more than 60,000 distinct CDR3 sequences, 15% to 20% being singletons. Input material: CD4+ T cells from blood. These receptor sequences come from a human donor in good health.

This clonotype was seen only a few times. The chain joins TRBV20-1 to TRBJ1-1; TRBD1 agrees at 8 bases. The CDR3 length is 14 residues. The germline gives CDR1 DFQATT, CDR2 SNEGSKA (reference sequence). The J segment lost 0 bases and the V segment lost 6 bases, leaving 6 bases of the junction unmatched. The CDR3 DNA reads as TGCAGTGCCAGGGGACAGGAAATGAACACTGAAGCTTTCTTT. It specifies CSARGQEMNTEAFF.

The table lists this clonotype with many counts. The chain recombines TRBV10-3 with TRBJ2-7, with D maybe TRBD1 (5 bases). There are 12 residues in the CDR3. Between the trimmed V and J ends, which lost 6 bases and 6 bases, there was a span of 12 bases. The germline gives CDR1 ENHRY, CDR2 SYGVKD. CDR3 protein: CAISHDSPEQYF. CDR3 bases: TGTGCCATCAGCCACGACAGTCCCGAGCAGTACTTC.

This chain links TRBV29-1 with TRBJ1-1; possible D gene TRBD1, 5 bases. This CDR3 region has 13 residues. Trimming took off 7 bases at V and 1 base at J, with 13 bases between the two ends. Germline CDR1 and CDR2: SQVTM and ANQGSEA. The CDR3 sequence is CSARDLPNTEAFF. The CDR3 nucleotides are TGCAGCGCCAGGGACTTACCGAACACTGAAGCTTTCTTT.

This clonotype was seen a handful of times. This chain connects TRBV29-1 to TRBJ2-1; 10 nucleotides agree with TRBD2. The CDR3 runs to 13 residues. Trimming at V came to 7 bases and at J to 9 bases, leaving 9 bases not matched to a gene. Germline CDR1 and CDR2: SQVTM and ANQGSEA. Here the CDR3 reads CSAGPSGSGEQFF. The CDR3, as DNA: TGCAGCGCTGGGCCTAGCGGGAGCGGTGAGCAGTTCTTC.

This clonotype was seen a handful of times. The chain uses TRBV12-3 or TRBV12-4 and TRBJ2-3; TRBD2 matches 7 bases. This CDR3 is 15 amino acids long. Trimming took 6 bases from V and 5 from J; bases not matched to a gene: 11. The CDR3 here is CASSPGLVLLDTQYF. The CDR3 DNA reads as TGTGCCAGCAGCCCCGGACTAGTTCTCCTAGATACGCAGTATTTT.

This clonotype was observed many times. The rearrangement joins TRBV27 to TRBJ2-7, with 8 bases lining up with TRBD2. J was trimmed by 7 bases and V by 3 bases; bases with no gene match: 5. CDR3 length: 13 residues. Germline lookup yields CDR1 MNHEY and CDR2 SMNVEV (reference sequence). This chain's CDR3 is CASSFSGRGEQYF. The CDR3 DNA is TGTGCCAGCAGTTTCAGCGGGAGAGGGGAGCAGTACTTC.

This clonotype was detected ten times or more. The J gene is TRBJ2-6, the V gene TRBV3-1; TRBD1 matches at 7 bases. V trimming: 5 bases; J trimming: 0 bases; junction bases outside the gene matches: 7. This CDR3 contains 17 residues. The germline V gene has CDR1 LGHDT and CDR2 YNNKEL (reference sequence). In DNA, the CDR3 is TGTGCCAGCAGCATACGACAGGGCCCCTCTGGGGCCAACGTCCTGACTTTC. Protein sequence: CASSIRQGPSGANVLTF.

This chain connects TRBV6-2 or TRBV6-3 to TRBJ1-2; D gene ambiguous. The CDR3 has 17 residues. V lost 2 bases and J 2 bases, leaving 18 bases between the germline ends. Germline loops: CDR1 MNHEY, CDR2 SVGEGT. CDR3 sequence reads: CASSYEDLRYFNYGYTF. Here the CDR3 DNA reads TGTGCCAGCAGTTACGAGGACCTTAGATACTTCAACTATGGCTACACCTTC.

This clonotype was counted many times. V usage is TRBV12-3 or TRBV12-4 and J usage is TRBJ1-5; possible D gene TRBD1, 5 bases. The CDR3 is made up of 15 amino acids. V was clipped by 3 bases and J by 1 base, with 10 bases between them. The CDR3 reads CASSFRGVSNQPQHF. CDR3 coding DNA: TGTGCCAGCAGTTTTAGAGGGGTAAGCAATCAGCCCCAGCATTTT.

This clonotype was counted many times. V is TRBV10-2 and J is TRBJ2-3, with D possibly matching TRBD1 (5 bases). This CDR3 is built from 11 residues. The V end lost 6 bases, the J end lost 9 bases, and 10 bases lay between the germline ends. The V gene's germline CDR1 is WSHSY and CDR2 SAAADI. CDR3 loop: CASRRGDTQYF. The CDR3 DNA sequence: TGCGCCAGCAGAAGGGGTGACACGCAGTATTTT.

This clonotype was detected a few times. The rearrangement links TRBV7-9 to TRBJ2-4; D might be TRBD1 or TRBD2, each matching 7 bases. The CDR3 is 18 residues long. Trimming cost V 1 base and J 5 bases, with 21 bases left between them. Germline V gene data show CDR1 as SEHNR and CDR2 as FQNEAQ (reference sequence). CDR3 amino acids: CASSLGRGASGGENIQYF. CDR3 DNA sequence: TGTGCCAGCAGCTTAGGCCGGGGGGCTTCAGGGGGAGAAAACATTCAGTACTTC.

The V gene is TRBV29-1, the J gene TRBJ2-3; D uncertain. Trimming shortened V by 6 bases and J by 0 bases, and 13 bases separated the two germline ends. Per the germline V gene, CDR1 is SQVTM and CDR2 is ANQGSEA. The CDR3 loop spans 14 amino acids. CDR3 amino acids: CSVLINPSTDTQYF. The CDR3 DNA sequence: TGCAGCGTCTTGATAAACCCTAGCACAGATACGCAGTATTTT.

J is TRBJ1-2 and V is TRBV30; no clear D gene. The V end was cut by 0 bases, the J end by 3 bases, with 20 bases between. Germline values: CDR1 GTSNPN, CDR2 SVGIG (reference sequence). The CDR3 covers 17 residues. Here the CDR3 DNA reads TGTGCCTGGAGTGTACGTGGAAGGCAGCGAGTCTACTATGGCTACACCTTC. The encoded protein is CAWSVRGRQRVYYGYTF.

The chain links TRBV12-3 or TRBV12-4 to TRBJ1-2; D is possibly TRBD1 (6 bases). V gave up 1 base and J gave up 7 bases, with 13 bases separating them. The CDR3 contains 14 residues. CDR3 sequence: CASSLEGRGIGYTF. The CDR3 DNA follows: TGTGCCAGCAGTTTAGAGGGCAGGGGCATTGGCTACACCTTC.

The chain employs TRBV7-2 and TRBJ2-2; D is unresolved. There are 14 residues in the CDR3. Trimming left V 4 bases short and J 5 bases short, with 11 bases between. CDR1 is SGHTA, CDR2 FQGNSA, per germline. CDR3 loop: CASSSHLGTGELFF. The DNA of the CDR3 is TGTGCCAGCAGCTCACACTTGGGGACCGGGGAGCTGTTTTTT.

There are a few counts of this clonotype. V usage is TRBV7-2 and J usage is TRBJ2-3; D unresolved. Germline V gene data show CDR1 as SGHTA and CDR2 as FQGNSA. CDR3 length: 15 residues. The V and J ends lost 2 bases and 3 bases respectively, with 12 bases between them. The CDR3 coding sequence is TGTGCCAGCAGCTTAAGGCATGATGGTACAGATACGCAGTATTTT. Translated, it gives CASSLRHDGTDTQYF.

This clonotype was observed a few times. V and J are TRBV20-1 and TRBJ2-4; possibly TRBD2 for D (6 bases). The length of the CDR3 is 16 residues. Trimming removed 0 bases from V and 0 bases from J, with 12 bases in between. Germline V gene sequence: CDR1 DFQATT, CDR2 SNEGSKA (reference sequence). DNA of the CDR3: TGCAGTGCTAGAGATTCGGCGGGGTTAGCCAAAAACATTCAGTACTTC. It specifies CSARDSAGLAKNIQYF.

The V gene is TRBV15, the J gene TRBJ2-6; D uncertain. This CDR3 comprises 15 residues. CDR1 is LNHNV, CDR2 YYDKDF, per germline (reference sequence). Trimming removed 6 bases from V and 2 bases from J, with 11 bases in between. The CDR3 DNA sequence: TGTGCCACCAGTGTGAGTCCCCCTGGGGCCAACGTCCTGACTTTC. This encodes CATSVSPPGANVLTF.

This clonotype has more than one count but fewer than ten. This chain connects TRBV10-3 to TRBJ2-1; 9 bases fit TRBD2. CDR3 length equals 15 residues. The V and J ends lost 2 bases and 4 bases, in that order; junction bases with no gene match: 3. Per germline, CDR1 ENHRY and CDR2 SYGVKD. The chain's CDR3 is CAISEPLAGYNEQFF. DNA of the CDR3: TGTGCCATCAGTGAGCCCCTAGCGGGGTACAATGAGCAGTTCTTC.

V and J are TRBV6-5 and TRBJ2-3; tentatively, D is TRBD2 (6 bases). Trimming left V 6 bases short and J 0 bases short, with 16 bases between. The CDR3 spans 16 residues. In germline, CDR1 is MNHEY, CDR2 SVGAGI. The CDR3 is CASSLGDSASTDTQYF. CDR3 coding DNA: TGTGCCAGCAGCCTCGGGGACTCCGCTAGCACAGATACGCAGTATTTT.

This clonotype was seen at least ten times. This sequence joins TRBV4-3 and TRBJ1-6; 7 bases line up with TRBD1. Looked up from germline, CDR1 is LGHNA and CDR2 is YSLEER. V shed 4 bases and J 8 bases; nucleotides not matched to a gene: 5. This CDR3 comprises 14 residues. The CDR3 sequence is CASSLSGTDSPLHF. As DNA, the CDR3 is TGCGCCAGCAGCCTATCCGGGACAGATTCACCCCTCCACTTT.

This clonotype occurred a few times. This sequence joins TRBV12-3 or TRBV12-4 and TRBJ2-7; 11 nucleotides line up with TRBD2. The CDR3 is made up of 14 amino acids. The ends lost 6 bases at V and 4 bases at J; junction bases unmatched: 5. The CDR3 DNA is TGTGCCAGCAGCCCGACTAGCGGGAAATACGAGCAGTACTTC. This sequence encodes CASSPTSGKYEQYF.

This clonotype was observed a few times. For the CDR3, the DNA is TGTGCCAGCAGCTTGGAACCAGGGACCAACTACAATGAGCAGTTCTTC. Translation gives CASSLEPGTNYNEQFF. J is TRBJ2-1 and V is TRBV5-4; D tentatively reads TRBD1 or TRBD2 (5 bases each). V lost 0 bases, J lost 3 bases, and 13 bases lay in between. In germline, CDR1 is SGHNT, CDR2 YYREEE (reference sequence). CDR3 length: 16 amino acids. The full variable domain, completed using reference TRBV5-4 and TRBJ2-1, is ETGVTQSPTHLIKTRGQQVTLRCSSQSGHNTVSWYQQALGQGPQFIFQYYREEENGRGNFPPRFSGLQFPNYSSELNVNALELDDSALYLCASSLEPGTNYNEQFFGPGTRLTVL.

This clonotype came up many times. V gene TRBV2 combines with J gene TRBJ1-2, with D perhaps TRBD1 (5 bases). Trimming shortened V by 7 bases and J by 4 bases, and 13 bases separated the two germline ends. Germline V lookup: CDR1 SNHLY, CDR2 FYNNEI. The CDR3 runs to 13 residues. The CDR3 sequence is CASTLGPGYGYTF. For the CDR3, the DNA is TGTGCCAGCACCCTGGGACCTGGCTATGGCTACACCTTC.

This clonotype was seen many times. The chain couples TRBV29-1 to TRBJ1-1; D is possibly TRBD1 (5 bases). This CDR3 has 14 residues. The germline V gene has CDR1 SQVTM and CDR2 ANQGSEA. V lost 4 bases, J lost 8 bases, and 20 bases lay in between. CDR3 residues: CSVGGGDRGPEAFF. The CDR3, as DNA: TGCAGCGTTGGAGGAGGCGACCGGGGACCCGAAGCTTTCTTT.